The present T cell receptor (beta chain) was sequenced within a study of control samples from healthy donors and cancer patients (dated by TCRdb to 2019 to 2021). Receptors were amplified or captured by the immunoSEQ multiplex PCR assay. Sourced from immuneACCESS, this table was stored by TCRdb with only in-frame sequences that have V and J called. A share of the clones is absent; for the studies checked, an unresolved V gene accounts for under half, and the remainder has no known explanation. The sample table holds about 160,000 clones, of which roughly 89% were seen once. The ten largest make up around 13% of the sample. This clone occurred once. Which antigen it targets is not known. It has no much larger one-base neighbor in the sample; base qualities were not kept. Cut back by 10 bases and 7 bases, the V and J ends lie 19 bases apart. The CDR3, from cysteine to phenylalanine, totals 14 residues. Only CDR3 DNA is held: 42 bases, read in frame from base 1. For CDR1 and CDR2, the germline V gene lists SNHLY and FYNNEI.

The material sequenced was blood. The origin of this receptor is a man aged 25 to 40 in good health. The chain is encoded by TRBV2 joined to TRBJ2-2; a tentative D match to TRBD1 spans 5 bases. The DNA sequence is TGTGCCACCAAGGGTCAGGGAAGGGACGGGGAGCTGTTTTTT. It encodes CATKGQGRDGELFF. Reference TRBV2 and TRBJ2-2 proteins supply the regions before and after the CDR3; the full variable domain is: EPEVTQTPSHQVTQMGQEVILRCVPISNHLYFYWYRQILGQKVEFLVSFYNNEISEKSEIFDDQFSVERPDGSNFTLKIRSTKLEDSAMYFCATKGQGRDGELFFGEGSRLTVL.